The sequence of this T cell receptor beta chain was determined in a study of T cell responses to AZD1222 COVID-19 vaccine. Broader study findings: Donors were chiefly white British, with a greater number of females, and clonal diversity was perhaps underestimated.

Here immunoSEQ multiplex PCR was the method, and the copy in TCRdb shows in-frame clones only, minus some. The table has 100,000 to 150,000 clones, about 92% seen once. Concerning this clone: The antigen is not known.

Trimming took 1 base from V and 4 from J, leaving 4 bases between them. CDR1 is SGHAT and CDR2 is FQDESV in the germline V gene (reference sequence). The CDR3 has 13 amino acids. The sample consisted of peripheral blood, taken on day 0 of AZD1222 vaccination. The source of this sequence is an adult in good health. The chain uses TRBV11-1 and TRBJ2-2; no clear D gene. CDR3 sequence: CASSLGITGELFF. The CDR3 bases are TGTGCCAGCAGCTTAGGGATCACCGGGGAGCTGTTTTTT.